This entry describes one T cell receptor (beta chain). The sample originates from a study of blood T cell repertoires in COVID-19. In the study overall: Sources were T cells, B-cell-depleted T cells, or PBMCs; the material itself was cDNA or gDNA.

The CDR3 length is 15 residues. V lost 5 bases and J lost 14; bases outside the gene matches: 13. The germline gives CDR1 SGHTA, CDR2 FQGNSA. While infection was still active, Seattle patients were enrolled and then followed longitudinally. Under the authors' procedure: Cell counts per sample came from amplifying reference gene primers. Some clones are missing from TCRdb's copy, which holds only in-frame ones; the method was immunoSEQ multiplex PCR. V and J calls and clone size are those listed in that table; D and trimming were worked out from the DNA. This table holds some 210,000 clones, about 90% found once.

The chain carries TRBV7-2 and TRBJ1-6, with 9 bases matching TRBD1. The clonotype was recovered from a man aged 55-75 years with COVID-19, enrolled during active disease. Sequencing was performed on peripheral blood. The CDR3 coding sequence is TGTGCCAGCAGCGGGAGGGGGACAGGGCAAATCACCCTCCACTTT. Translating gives CASSGRGTGQITLHF.